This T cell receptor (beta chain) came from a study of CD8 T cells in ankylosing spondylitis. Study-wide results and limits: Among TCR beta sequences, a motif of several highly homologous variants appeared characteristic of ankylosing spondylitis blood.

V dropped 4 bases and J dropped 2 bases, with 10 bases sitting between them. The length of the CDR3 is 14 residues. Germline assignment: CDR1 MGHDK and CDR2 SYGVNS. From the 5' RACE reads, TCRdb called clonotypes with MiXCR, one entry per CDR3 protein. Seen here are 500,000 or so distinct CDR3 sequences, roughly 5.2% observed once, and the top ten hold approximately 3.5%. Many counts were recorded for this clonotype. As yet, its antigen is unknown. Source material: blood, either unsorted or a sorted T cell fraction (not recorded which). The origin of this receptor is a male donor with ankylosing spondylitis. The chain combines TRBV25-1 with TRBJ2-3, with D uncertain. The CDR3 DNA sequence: TGTGCCAGCAGTGGGGTGAAGAACACAGATACGCAGTATTTT. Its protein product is CASSGVKNTDTQYF.